Each of the 18 T cell receptor beta chains below was sequenced from the same sample in a study of human CD8 memory T cell subsets. Researchers made TCR beta libraries via UMI-labeled 5' RACE. TCRdb processed the 5' RACE reads again and assigns one entry to each CDR3 protein, with no DNA. Here the sample table reports just under 5,000 distinct CDR3 sequences. Sequenced material: CD8+ effector memory T cells (TEM) sorted from PBMCs. Subset: effector memory CD8 T cells, CCR7- CD45RO+ CD95+. The receptors derive from a human donor in good health.

The chain recombines TRBV5-1 with TRBJ2-7; TCRdb gives TRBD1 as the D gene, but with no DNA this cannot be confirmed. The CDR3 runs 15 residues. CDR1 and CDR2 (germline): SGHRS, YFSETQ. The CDR3 loop reads CASSLQRGASYEQYF.

This chain joins TRBV6-1 and TRBJ2-1; TCRdb's assignment of TRBD2 cannot be checked, as there is no DNA. Germline CDR1 reads MNHNS; CDR2 reads SASEGT. This CDR3 contains 15 residues. The CDR3 sequence is CASSVTSGSTNEQFF.

The chain joins TRBV6-1 to TRBJ1-1; TCRdb names TRBD1, which stays unverified in the absence of DNA. The CDR3 is made up of 16 amino acids. Germline CDR1 reads MNHNS; CDR2 reads SASEGT. CDR3 sequence reads: CASSGSPSGGNTEAFF.

This clonotype ranks as medium-sized (0.01 to 0.1%) in terms of frequency. This sequence joins TRBV6-1 and TRBJ2-6. The CDR3 contains 14 residues. Germline lookup yields CDR1 MNHNS and CDR2 SASEGT. The CDR3 sequence is CASSEGSGANVLTF.

The V gene is TRBV7-9, the J gene TRBJ1-1. This CDR3 has 12 residues. Germline CDR1 SEHNR, CDR2 FQNEAQ (reference sequence). This chain's CDR3 is CASSPLWTEAFF.

V usage is TRBV20-1 and J usage is TRBJ1-6; TCRdb designates TRBD1, a call that cannot be tested without DNA. This CDR3 has 16 amino acids. Germline V CDR1 and CDR2: DFQATT, SNEGSKA (reference sequence). CDR3 protein: CSARQRPGQENSPLHF.

The V gene is TRBV30, the J gene TRBJ2-7. Germline-derived CDR1 and CDR2 are GTSNPN and SVGIG (reference sequence). The CDR3 runs to 17 residues. CDR3: CAWSVFGRPGFSYEQYF.

The J gene is TRBJ2-2, the V gene TRBV6-2 or TRBV6-3; TCRdb's D call, TRBD1, is unchecked because there is no DNA. CDR3 length: 15 amino acids. Germline-derived CDR1 and CDR2 are MNHEY and SVGEGT. CDR3 residues: CASSPGDKNTGELFF.

Judged by frequency, this clonotype is medium-sized. The V and J genes are TRBV20-1 and TRBJ2-7; TCRdb calls TRBD2, which cannot be checked without DNA. This CDR3 comprises 13 residues. The germline gives CDR1 DFQATT, CDR2 SNEGSKA (reference sequence). The CDR3 spells CSAEAGGIYEQYF.

The genes are TRBV6-2 or TRBV6-3 and TRBJ2-5; TCRdb picks TRBD2, but there is no DNA to check that call. Germline CDR1 MNHEY, CDR2 SVGEGT. This CDR3 is 15 amino acids long. The CDR3 here is CASSGTSGSVETQYF.

V and J are TRBV6-2 or TRBV6-3 and TRBJ2-7; as DNA is missing, the TRBD1 call by TCRdb cannot be tested. CDR1 is MNHEY and CDR2 is SVGEGT in the germline V gene. This CDR3 has 14 amino acids. The CDR3 region is CASSYPRDIYEQYF.

The chain joins TRBV5-8 to TRBJ1-4; the D gene TCRdb calls, TRBD1, cannot be checked with no DNA. The CDR3 consists of 15 residues. Germline CDR1 SGHTS, CDR2 YDEGEE. The CDR3: CASSSGGMILEKLFF.

According to its frequency, this clonotype is medium-sized. This chain links TRBV20-1 with TRBJ1-6; TCRdb reports TRBD1, a call that lacks DNA to check it against. Looked up from germline, CDR1 is DFQATT and CDR2 is SNEGSKA (reference sequence). This CDR3 is 14 amino acids long. The chain's CDR3 is CSAQGTGDNSPLHF.

This chain uses TRBV6-4 with TRBJ1-2; TCRdb names TRBD1, which stays unverified in the absence of DNA. The CDR3 sequence is 13 residues long. Per the germline V gene, CDR1 is MRHNA and CDR2 is SNTAGT. The CDR3 loop is CASSDEGLQGYTF.

CDR3 sequence: CASSYSNSGSYEQYF. J is TRBJ2-7 and V is TRBV6-2 or TRBV6-3; checking the TCRdb D call of TRBD2 is not possible without DNA. This CDR3 is built from 15 residues. Germline CDR1 is MNHEY and CDR2 is SVGEGT.

The chain uses TRBV4-2 and TRBJ2-3; lacking DNA, the TRBD2 call made by TCRdb goes unchecked. Germline values: CDR1 LGHNA, CDR2 YNFKEQ. This CDR3 has 17 amino acids. CDR3 amino acids: CASSQDNSGSMTDTQYF.

The chain couples TRBV6-2 or TRBV6-3 to TRBJ1-1. The V gene's germline CDR1 is MNHEY and CDR2 SVGEGT. The CDR3 is 14 amino acids. The CDR3 spells CASSYSGETGEAFF.

The chain joins TRBV30 to TRBJ2-6. CDR3 length: 16 residues. Germline CDR1 and CDR2: GTSNPN and SVGIG (reference sequence). The CDR3: CAWSVTGSSGANVLTF. Complete variable domain (other parts from reference TRBV30 and TRBJ2-6): SQTIHQWPATLVQPVGSPLSLECTVEGTSNPNLYWYRQAAGRGLQLLFYSVGIGQISSEVPQNLSASRPQDRQFILSSKKLLLSDSGFYLCAWSVTGSSGANVLTFGAGSRLTVL.